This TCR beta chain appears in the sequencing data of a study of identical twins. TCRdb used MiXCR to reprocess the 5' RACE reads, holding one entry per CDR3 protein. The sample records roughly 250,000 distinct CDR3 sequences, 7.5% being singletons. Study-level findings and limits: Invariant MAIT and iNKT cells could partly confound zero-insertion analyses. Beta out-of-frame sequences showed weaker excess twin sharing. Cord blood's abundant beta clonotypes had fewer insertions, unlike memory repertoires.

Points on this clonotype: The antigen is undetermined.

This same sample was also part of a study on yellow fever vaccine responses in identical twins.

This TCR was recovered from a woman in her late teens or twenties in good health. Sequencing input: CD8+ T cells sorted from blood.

The CDR3 spells CASSFLGSLSYNEQFF. The CDR3 DNA reads TGTGCCAGCAGTTTTCTCGGATCCCTCTCCTACAATGAGCAGTTCTTC. The rearrangement uses TRBV27 and TRBJ2-1; D gene uncertain. In germline, CDR1 is MNHEY, CDR2 SMNVEV (reference sequence). V lost 3 bases, J lost 0 bases, and 12 bases lay in between. This CDR3 comprises 16 residues.